This T cell receptor (beta chain) was identified in a study of tumor-infiltrating lymphocytes in primary liver carcinoma. Starting material of 500 to 600 ng total RNA yielded TCR beta cDNA via a constant-region primer. Nested multiplex PCR, run for three rounds with slightly modified ARM-PCR, yielded TCR beta libraries. With TRBV1-TRBV30 forward primers and a C-beta reverse primer, the first two PCR rounds were run for roughly 10 cycles each. One entry per CDR3 protein, called by TCRdb with MiXCR from the multiplex PCR reads. The sample lists about 200,000 distinct CDR3 sequences, less than 75% occurring once. In germline, CDR1 is SNHLY, CDR2 FYNNEI. The CDR3 is 17 residues long. Worth noting for this clonotype: One end of the junction varies from germline; a read error may be responsible.

Researchers drew blood RNA from unsorted whole blood and extracted germline DNA as well. The genes are TRBV2 and TRBJ2-7; a possible D gene is TRBD2 (5 bases). The source of this sequence is a woman aged 60-70 years with primary liver carcinoma and hepatitis B virus infection. The sequencing input was peripheral blood. The CDR3 DNA sequence: TGTGCCAGCAACCTCCTGGAGGACTCCACGGCCTACTACAAGCACTACTTC. Protein sequence: CASNLLEDSTAYYKHYF.